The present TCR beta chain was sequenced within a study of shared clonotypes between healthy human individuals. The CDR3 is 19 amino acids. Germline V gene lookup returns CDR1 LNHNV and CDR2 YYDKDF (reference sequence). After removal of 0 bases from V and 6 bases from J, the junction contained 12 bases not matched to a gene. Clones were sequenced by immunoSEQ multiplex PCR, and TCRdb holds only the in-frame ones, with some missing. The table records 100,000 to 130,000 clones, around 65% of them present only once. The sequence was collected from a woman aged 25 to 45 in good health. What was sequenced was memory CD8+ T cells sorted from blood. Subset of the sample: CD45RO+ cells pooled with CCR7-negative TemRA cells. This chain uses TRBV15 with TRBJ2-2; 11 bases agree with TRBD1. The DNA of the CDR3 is TGTGCCACCAGCAGAGACCCCGGGACAGGGGGAAGAGTTTCCGGGGAGCTGTTTTTT. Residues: CATSRDPGTGGRVSGELFF.